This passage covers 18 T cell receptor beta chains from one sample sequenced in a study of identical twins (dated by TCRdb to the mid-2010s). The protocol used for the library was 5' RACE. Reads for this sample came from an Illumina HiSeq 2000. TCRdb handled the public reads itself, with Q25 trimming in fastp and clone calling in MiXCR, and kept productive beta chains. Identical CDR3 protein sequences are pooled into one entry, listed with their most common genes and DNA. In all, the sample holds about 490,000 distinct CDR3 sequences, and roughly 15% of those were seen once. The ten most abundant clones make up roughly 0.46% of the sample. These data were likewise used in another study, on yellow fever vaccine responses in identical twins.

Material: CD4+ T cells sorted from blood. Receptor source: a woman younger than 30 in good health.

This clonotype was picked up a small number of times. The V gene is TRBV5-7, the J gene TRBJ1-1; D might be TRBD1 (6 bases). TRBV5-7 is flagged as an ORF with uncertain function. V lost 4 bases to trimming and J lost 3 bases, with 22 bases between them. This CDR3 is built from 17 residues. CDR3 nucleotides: TGTGCCAGCAGCACGCTTCACAACAGGGAATCGGACACTGAAGCTTTCTTT. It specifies CASSTLHNRESDTEAFF.

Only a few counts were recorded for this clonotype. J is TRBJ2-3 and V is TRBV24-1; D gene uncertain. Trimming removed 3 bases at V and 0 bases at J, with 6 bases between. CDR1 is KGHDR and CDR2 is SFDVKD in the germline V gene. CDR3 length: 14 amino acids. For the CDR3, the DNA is TGTGCCACCAGTGATGTCCGGAGCACAGATACGCAGTATTTT. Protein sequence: CATSDVRSTDTQYF.

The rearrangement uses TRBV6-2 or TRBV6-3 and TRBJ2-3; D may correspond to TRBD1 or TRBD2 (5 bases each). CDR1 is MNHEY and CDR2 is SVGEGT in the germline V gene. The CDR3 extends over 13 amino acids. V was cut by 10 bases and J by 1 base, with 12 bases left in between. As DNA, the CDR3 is TGTGCCACCTGGGGGTGGGGCACAGATACGCAGTATTTT. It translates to CATWGWGTDTQYF.

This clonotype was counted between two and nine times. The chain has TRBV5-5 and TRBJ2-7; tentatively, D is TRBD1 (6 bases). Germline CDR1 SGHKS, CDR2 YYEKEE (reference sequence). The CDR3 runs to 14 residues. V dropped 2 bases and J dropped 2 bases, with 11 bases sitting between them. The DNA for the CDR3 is TGTGCCAGCAGCTTCGCAGGGGTGGCCTACGAGCAGTACGTC. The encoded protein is CASSFAGVAYEQYV.

The CDR3 loop is CATSSTGGGEETQYF. In DNA form, the CDR3 reads TGTGCCACCAGCAGCACAGGGGGCGGCGAAGAGACCCAGTACTTC. The chain carries TRBV15 and TRBJ2-5; 9 positions match TRBD1. With 3 bases clipped from V and 3 bases from J, the junction kept 5 bases outside the gene matches. Germline CDR1 and CDR2: LNHNV and YYDKDF (reference sequence). This CDR3 is 15 amino acids long.

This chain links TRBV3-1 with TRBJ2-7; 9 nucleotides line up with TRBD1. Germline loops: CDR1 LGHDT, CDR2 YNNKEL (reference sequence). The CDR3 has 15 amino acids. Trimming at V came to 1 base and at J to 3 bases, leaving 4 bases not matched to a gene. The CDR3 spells CASSQGPGQGYEQYF. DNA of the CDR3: TGTGCCAGCAGCCAAGGCCCGGGACAGGGCTACGAGCAGTACTTC.

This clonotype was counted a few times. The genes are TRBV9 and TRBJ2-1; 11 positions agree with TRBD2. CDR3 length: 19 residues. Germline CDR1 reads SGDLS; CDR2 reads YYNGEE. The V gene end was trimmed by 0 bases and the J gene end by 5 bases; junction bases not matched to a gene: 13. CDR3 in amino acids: CASSVAGERGLAEHNEQFF. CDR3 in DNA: TGTGCCAGCAGCGTAGCAGGGGAGAGGGGACTAGCGGAACACAATGAGCAGTTCTTC.

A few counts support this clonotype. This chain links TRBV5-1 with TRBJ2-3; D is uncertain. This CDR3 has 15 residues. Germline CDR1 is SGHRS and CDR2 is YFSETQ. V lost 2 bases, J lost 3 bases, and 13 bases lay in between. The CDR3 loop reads CASSFKSARTDTQYF. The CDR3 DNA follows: TGCGCCAGCAGCTTTAAGTCGGCCCGAACAGATACGCAGTATTTT.

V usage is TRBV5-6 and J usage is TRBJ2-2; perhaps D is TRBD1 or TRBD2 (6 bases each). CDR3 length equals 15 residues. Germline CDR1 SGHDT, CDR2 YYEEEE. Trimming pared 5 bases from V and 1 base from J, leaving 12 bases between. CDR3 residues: CASSFGGQNTGELFF. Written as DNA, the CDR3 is TGTGCCAGCAGTTTCGGGGGCCAGAACACCGGGGAGCTGTTTTTT.

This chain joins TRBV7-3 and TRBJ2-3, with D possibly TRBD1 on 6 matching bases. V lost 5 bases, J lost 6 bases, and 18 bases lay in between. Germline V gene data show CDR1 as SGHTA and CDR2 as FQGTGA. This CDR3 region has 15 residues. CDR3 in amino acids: CASSPRAGERDTQYF. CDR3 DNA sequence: TGTGCCAGCAGCCCTCGGGCAGGGGAACGGGATACGCAGTATTTT.

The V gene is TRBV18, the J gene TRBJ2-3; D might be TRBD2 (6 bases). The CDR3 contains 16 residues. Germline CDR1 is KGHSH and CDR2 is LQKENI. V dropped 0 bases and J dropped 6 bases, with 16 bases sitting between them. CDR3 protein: CASSPPGLTGEDTQYF. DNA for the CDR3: TGTGCCAGCTCACCACCCGGATTAACGGGGGAGGATACGCAGTATTTT.

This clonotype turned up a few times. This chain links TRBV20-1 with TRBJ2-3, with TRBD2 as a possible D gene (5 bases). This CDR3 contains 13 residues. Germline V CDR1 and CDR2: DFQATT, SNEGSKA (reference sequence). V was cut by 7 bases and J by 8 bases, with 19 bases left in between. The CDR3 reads CSEAGGPERTQYF. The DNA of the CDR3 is TGCAGTGAGGCCGGAGGACCGGAGCGTACGCAGTATTTT.

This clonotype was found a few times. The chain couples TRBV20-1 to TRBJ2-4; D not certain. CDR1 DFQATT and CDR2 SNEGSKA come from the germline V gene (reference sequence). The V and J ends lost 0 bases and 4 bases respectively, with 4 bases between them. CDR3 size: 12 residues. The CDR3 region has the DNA TGCAGTGCTAGAGACGAAAAAAACATTCAGTACTTC. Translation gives CSARDEKNIQYF.

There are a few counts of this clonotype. The CDR3 reads CATSDTVPGSYNEQFF. CDR3 nucleotides: TGTGCCACCAGTGATACAGTCCCCGGGAGCTACAATGAGCAGTTCTTC. The chain carries TRBV24-1 and TRBJ2-1; a weak D match, TRBD2 (6 bases). The CDR3 length is 16 residues. V was clipped by 3 bases and J by 3 bases, with 14 bases between them. Germline assignment: CDR1 KGHDR and CDR2 SFDVKD.

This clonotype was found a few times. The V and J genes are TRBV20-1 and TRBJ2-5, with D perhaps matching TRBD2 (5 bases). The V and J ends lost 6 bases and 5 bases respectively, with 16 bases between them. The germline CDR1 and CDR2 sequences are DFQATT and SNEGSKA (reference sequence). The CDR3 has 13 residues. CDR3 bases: TGCAGTGCGCTAGGAGGAGGCTGGGAGACCCAGTACTTC. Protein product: CSALGGGWETQYF.

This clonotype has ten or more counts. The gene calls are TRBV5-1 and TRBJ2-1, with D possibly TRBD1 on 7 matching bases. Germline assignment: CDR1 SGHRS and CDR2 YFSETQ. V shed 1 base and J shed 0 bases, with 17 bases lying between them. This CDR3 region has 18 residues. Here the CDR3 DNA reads TGCGCCAGCAGCTTGAAAGGGTTGCGGGACAGCTCCTACAATGAGCAGTTCTTC. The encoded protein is CASSLKGLRDSSYNEQFF.

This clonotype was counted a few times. As DNA, the CDR3 is TGTGCCAGCAGTAGCCGGGACACCACTGAAGCTTTCTTT. Translation: CASSSRDTTEAFF. V and J are TRBV12-3 or TRBV12-4 and TRBJ1-1; D is possibly TRBD1 (6 bases). The CDR3 is 13 residues long. V was shortened by 5 bases and J by 4 bases, with 11 bases between the two germline ends.

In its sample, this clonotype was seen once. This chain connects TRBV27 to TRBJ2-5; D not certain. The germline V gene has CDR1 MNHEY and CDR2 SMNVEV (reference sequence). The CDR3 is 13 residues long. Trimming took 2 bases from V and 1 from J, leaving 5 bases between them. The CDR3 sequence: CASSLTFQETQYF. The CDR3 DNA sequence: TGTGCCAGCAGTTTAACTTTCCAAGAGACCCAGTACTTC.